This T cell receptor (beta chain) was observed in a study of T cells in Graves' hyperthyroidism and ophthalmopathy. This clonotype was seen repeatedly, ten times or more. Its target is not known. Per the germline V gene, CDR1 is SNHLY and CDR2 is FYNNEI. The CDR3 loop spans 13 amino acids. V lost 5 bases and J 2 bases, leaving 8 bases between the germline ends. Uncontrolled infection, other autoimmune disease, pregnancy and lactation each barred patients from inclusion. Study results and caveats: In the analysis, a 13 V-J model separated ophthalmopathy from stable hyperthyroidism. Ophthalmopathy onset followed model prediction by a median approximately 6.2 months. Blood also showed most of the thyroid clonotypes that were expanded above 0.001.

Regions amplified from RNA transcripts were the TCR beta CDR3 regions. In the first-round RT-PCR of the TCR CDR3, the HTBI primer set was used. TCRdb reprocessed the multiplex PCR reads with MiXCR, giving one entry per CDR3 protein. The sample shows more than 450,000 distinct CDR3 sequences, roughly 21% of them seen only once. The sequence was obtained from a man aged 40-49 years with Graves' ophthalmopathy. The source material was blood. The rearrangement links TRBV2 to TRBJ2-3; no definite D call. CDR3 sequence reads: CASSKIVTDTQYF. CDR3 DNA sequence: TGTGCCAGCAGTAAGATCGTCACAGATACGCAGTATTTT.